What follows are 26 T cell receptor beta chains derived from one specimen sequenced in a study of blood T cell repertoires in COVID-19. Measured with immunoSEQ multiplex PCR; TCRdb has only the in-frame clones, and not every one. The data show about 72,000 clones, under 90% seen once. Sequencing was done on a sample of peripheral blood. These TCRs come from a man between 65 and 80 years old with active or convalescent COVID-19.

This rearrangement joins TRBV5-1 to TRBJ2-7; a possible D gene is TRBD1 (7 bases). This CDR3 region has 15 residues. Germline V gives CDR1 SGHRS, CDR2 YFSETQ. The ends were cut back, 5 bases at V and 6 bases at J, with 21 bases in the middle. The CDR3 spells CASRPTRQGLTEQYF. For the CDR3, the DNA is TGCGCCAGCAGACCCACCCGACAGGGACTTACCGAGCAGTACTTC.

The chain joins TRBV18 to TRBJ2-3; 11 bases fit TRBD2. CDR1 is KGHSH and CDR2 is LQKENI in the germline V gene. With 2 bases clipped from V and 0 bases from J, the junction kept 10 bases outside the gene matches. This CDR3 has 19 residues. This CDR3 is CASSPGRTSGSRSTDTQYF. The CDR3 DNA reads as TGTGCCAGCTCACCAGGCAGGACTAGCGGGTCAAGGAGCACAGATACGCAGTATTTT.

The chain is built from TRBV29-1 and TRBJ2-1; TRBD2 aligns across 15 bases. CDR1 and CDR2 from the germline V gene are SQVTM and ANQGSEA. The CDR3 length is 15 residues. The V segment lost 7 bases and the J segment 7 bases; nucleotides outside the gene matches: 8. The CDR3 DNA follows: TGCAGCGGGATTGGGACTAGCGGGAGGATTAATGAGCAGTTCTTC. Protein sequence: CSGIGTSGRINEQFF.

The chain couples TRBV4-3 to TRBJ1-2; D not certain. V was pared by 4 bases and J by 2 bases, with 14 bases between. Per the germline V gene, CDR1 is LGHNA and CDR2 is YSLEER. CDR3 length equals 15 residues. The CDR3 reads CASSRTQATNYGYTF. The CDR3 DNA follows: TGCGCCAGCAGCCGTACTCAAGCGACCAACTATGGCTACACCTTC.

The chain has TRBV11-2 and TRBJ1-3; 9 bases are shared with TRBD1. V trimming: 4 bases; J trimming: 1 base; junction bases outside the gene matches: 5. CDR1 and CDR2 (germline): SGHAT, FQNNGV. CDR3 length: 16 residues. The CDR3 DNA reads TGTGCCAGCAGCTCGAGGGGACAGGGTTCTGGAAACACCATATATTTT. Protein product: CASSSRGQGSGNTIYF.

The V gene is TRBV29-1, the J gene TRBJ2-1; 7 positions agree with TRBD2. CDR3 length: 13 residues. The V gene's germline CDR1 is SQVTM and CDR2 ANQGSEA. The trim removed 7 bases at V and 3 bases at J, leaving 6 bases unmatched. In DNA, the CDR3 is TGCAGCGCCCTAGCGGATTTCTACAATGAGCAGTTCTTC. Protein product: CSALADFYNEQFF.

Only a few counts were recorded for this clone. The chain couples TRBV2 to TRBJ2-7; D is possibly TRBD1 (8 bases). CDR3 length: 15 amino acids. Looked up from germline, CDR1 is SNHLY and CDR2 is FYNNEI. The germline V and J ends were trimmed by 5 bases and 6 bases, with 20 bases remaining between them. CDR3 amino acids: CASSRGQGRGGEQYF. The CDR3, as DNA: TGTGCCAGCAGTCGAGGACAGGGCAGGGGGGGCGAGCAGTACTTC.

The rearrangement links TRBV5-6 to TRBJ2-3, with TRBD1 matching 7 bases. Germline loops: CDR1 SGHDT, CDR2 YYEEEE. The CDR3 sequence is 16 residues long. Unmatched junction bases numbered 10, after V lost 4 bases and J lost 2 bases. As DNA, the CDR3 is TGTGCCAGCAGCCGTCCGGGACAGCCCATCACAGATACGCAGTATTTT. Its translation: CASSRPGQPITDTQYF.

Written as DNA, the CDR3 is TGTGCCAGCAGCTTAAGCGGACCGCAGAGCTCCTACAATGAGCAGTTCTTC. Its protein product is CASSLSGPQSSYNEQFF. The chain recombines TRBV7-2 with TRBJ2-1; D possibly corresponds to TRBD2 (5 bases). The V gene lost 2 bases and the J gene lost 0 bases, with 14 bases spanning the gap. Germline V CDR1 and CDR2: SGHTA, FQGNSA. The CDR3 is 17 amino acids.

CDR3 amino acids: CASSPKQGAVGNTIYF. CDR3 sequence (DNA): TGTGCCAGCTCACCAAAACAGGGGGCGGTCGGAAACACCATATATTTT. The chain recombines TRBV18 with TRBJ1-3; TRBD1 aligns across 9 bases. CDR1 and CDR2 from the germline V gene are KGHSH and LQKENI. The CDR3 has 16 amino acids. Unmatched junction bases numbered 6, after V lost 2 bases and J lost 4 bases.

This chain joins TRBV28 and TRBJ1-2, with a weak D call TRBD1 (6 bases). Germline lookup yields CDR1 MDHEN and CDR2 SYDVKM. The germline V and J ends were trimmed by 3 bases and 7 bases, with 9 bases remaining between them. The CDR3 loop spans 12 amino acids. In DNA, the CDR3 is TGTGCCAGCAGTTTGCCCAGGGGTGGCTACACCTTC. Its protein is CASSLPRGGYTF.

V gene TRBV19 combines with J gene TRBJ1-2, with D maybe TRBD1 (6 bases). The CDR3 contains 13 residues. Trimming removed 7 bases from V and 7 bases from J, with 16 bases in between. CDR1 and CDR2 (germline): LNHDA, SQIVND (reference sequence). The CDR3 here is CASKSQGSGGYTF. As DNA, the CDR3 is TGTGCCAGTAAGAGTCAGGGGTCGGGTGGCTACACCTTC.

This clone was picked up one time. This sequence joins TRBV6-5 and TRBJ2-3; TRBD1 agrees at 9 bases. The J segment lost 5 bases and the V segment lost 2 bases, leaving 5 bases of the junction unmatched. Germline V CDR1 and CDR2: MNHEY, SVGAGI. CDR3 size: 15 residues. The CDR3 here is CASSYLGQGGDTQYF. The CDR3 DNA reads as TGTGCCAGCAGTTACCTGGGACAGGGTGGAGATACGCAGTATTTT.

CDR3 sequence reads: CASSLEAGGYGYTF. DNA for the CDR3: TGTGCCAGCAGCTTAGAAGCAGGGGGCTATGGCTACACCTTC. This sequence joins TRBV7-9 and TRBJ1-2, with TRBD1 identical over 7 bases. After removal of 1 base from V and 4 bases from J, the junction contained 3 bases not matched to a gene. CDR1 is SEHNR, CDR2 FQNEAQ, per germline (reference sequence). There are 14 residues in the CDR3. Combining the CDR3 with reference TRBV7-9 and TRBJ1-2 gives the whole variable domain DTGVSQNPRHKITKRGQNVTFRCDPISEHNRLYWYRQTLGQGPEFLTYFQNEAQLEKSRLLSDRFSAERPKGSFSTLEIQRTEQGDSAMYLCASSLEAGGYGYTFGSGTRLTVV.

In this sample, this clone turned up once. Other DNA sequences in this specimen translate into the identical CDR3. The CDR3 loop is CATGAGLAYEQYF. CDR3 DNA sequence: TGTGCCACCGGAGCGGGTCTCGCCTACGAGCAGTACTTC. The chain carries TRBV15 and TRBJ2-7; the D gene is possibly TRBD2 (6 bases). This CDR3 region has 13 residues. The germline gives CDR1 LNHNV, CDR2 YYDKDF (reference sequence). Trimming took 8 bases from V and 2 from J, leaving 13 bases between them.

The chain combines TRBV30 with TRBJ2-1; 7 nucleotides line up with TRBD2. From germline, CDR1 is GTSNPN and CDR2 SVGIG (reference sequence). The CDR3 consists of 14 residues. V lost 3 bases, J lost 9 bases, and 11 bases stayed unmatched. The CDR3 coding sequence is TGTGCCTGGAGCCCCTGGGAGGGCCGGGGTGAGCAGTTCTTC. Its translation: CAWSPWEGRGEQFF.

This chain links TRBV11-2 with TRBJ1-3; D unresolved. Germline CDR1 SGHAT, CDR2 FQNNGV. CDR3 length: 15 residues. Trimming removed 4 bases from V and 5 bases from J, with 15 bases in between. The CDR3 DNA is TGTGCCAGCAGCTCGATAACAGTGGGCAGAAACACCATATATTTT. It codes for CASSSITVGRNTIYF.

The gene calls are TRBV28 and TRBJ1-5, with unresolved D. Germline V gene data show CDR1 as MDHEN and CDR2 as SYDVKM. V lost 3 bases and J 5 bases, leaving 5 bases between the germline ends. The CDR3 spans 12 residues. DNA for the CDR3: TGTGCCAGCAGTTTCTCAGATCAGCCCCAGCATTTT. It is translated as CASSFSDQPQHF.

The rearrangement uses TRBV5-5 and TRBJ1-5, with 11 bases that match TRBD1. V dropped 4 bases and J dropped 6; count of bases not matched to a gene: 12. The CDR3 consists of 17 residues. CDR1 and CDR2 (germline): SGHKS, YYEKEE (reference sequence). CDR3 bases: TGTGCCAGCAGCGGAGGACAGGGGGCTTTCTCCCCTCAGCCCCAGCATTTT. Residues: CASSGGQGAFSPQPQHF. The entire variable domain, with the rest obtained from reference TRBV5-5 and TRBJ1-5, is as follows: DAGVTQSPTHLIKTRGQQVTLRCSPISGHKSVSWYQQVLGQGPQFIFQYYEKEERGRGNFPDRFSARQFPNYSSELNVNALLLGDSALYLCASSGGQGAFSPQPQHFGDGTRLSIL.

The chain links TRBV28 to TRBJ2-5, with TRBD2 matching over 9 bases. The ends lost 5 bases at V and 2 bases at J; junction bases unmatched: 3. This CDR3 has 14 amino acids. In germline, CDR1 is MDHEN, CDR2 SYDVKM. In DNA, the CDR3 is TGTGCCAGCAGTCTAGCGGGGATACAAGAGACCCAGTACTTC. This codes for CASSLAGIQETQYF.

V is TRBV7-9 and J is TRBJ1-4; no clear D gene. Germline V gives CDR1 SEHNR, CDR2 FQNEAQ (reference sequence). Trimming took 5 bases from V and 0 from J, leaving 10 bases between them. This CDR3 has 15 residues. This CDR3 is CASSLFSSTNEKLFF. The CDR3 DNA reads TGTGCCAGCAGCCTTTTTTCCTCAACTAATGAAAAACTGTTTTTT.

The V gene is TRBV28, the J gene TRBJ2-7; D perhaps matches TRBD1 (6 bases). Germline CDR1 reads MDHEN; CDR2 reads SYDVKM. Trimming stripped 1 base from V and 3 bases from J, with 10 bases between. CDR3 length equals 14 residues. CDR3 loop: CASSLSARGYEQYF. Here the CDR3 DNA reads TGTGCCAGCAGTTTATCGGCCAGGGGCTACGAGCAGTACTTC.

The chain joins TRBV28 to TRBJ1-1, with D maybe TRBD1 (5 bases). The CDR3 has 15 amino acids. Trimming removed 4 bases from V and 0 bases from J, with 12 bases in between. Germline values: CDR1 MDHEN, CDR2 SYDVKM. In DNA form, the CDR3 reads TGTGCCAGCAGTTCCGCGGCCAGGGTGAACACTGAAGCTTTCTTT. It is translated as CASSSAARVNTEAFF.

The chain carries TRBV12-3 or TRBV12-4 and TRBJ2-4; 8 bases are a match to TRBD2. The CDR3 extends over 13 amino acids. V dropped 4 bases and J dropped 11; count of bases not matched to a gene: 7. CDR3 sequence reads: CASSSSGLVVQYF. In DNA form, the CDR3 reads TGTGCCAGCAGTTCTAGCGGGTTGGTAGTTCAGTACTTC.

This chain joins TRBV2 and TRBJ2-2, with TRBD2 matching 9 bases. V gave up 8 bases and J gave up 6 bases; unmatched junction bases: 4. CDR3 length: 13 amino acids. Per the germline V gene, CDR1 is SNHLY and CDR2 is FYNNEI. The CDR3 bases are TGTGCCAGCCGACTAGCGGAGGCCGGGGAGCTGTTTTTT. It specifies CASRLAEAGELFF.

The rearrangement uses TRBV14 and TRBJ2-2, with 13 bases aligning to TRBD2. The CDR3 runs 20 residues. Germline CDR1 is SGHDN and CDR2 is FVKESK. V gave up 2 bases and J gave up 6 bases; unmatched junction bases: 15. The CDR3 spells CASSQYTLAGGPSGSGELFF. The CDR3 DNA is TGTGCCAGCAGCCAATACACACTAGCGGGAGGGCCATCGGGGTCCGGGGAGCTGTTTTTT.